Sequencing of this T cell receptor (beta chain) was carried out in a study of OX40 agonist ivuxolimab in advanced cancers. This clone was counted between two and nine times. Libraries were prepared by immunoSEQ multiplex PCR; TCRdb keeps only in-frame clonotypes and omits some of them. The sample lists tens of thousands of clones, about four fifths occurring once. Between the trimmed V and J ends, which lost 0 bases and 0 bases, there was a span of 8 bases. The CDR3 loop spans 15 amino acids. Germline CDR1 is LNHNV and CDR2 is YYDKDF (reference sequence). Specimen: CD4+ or CD8+ T cells sorted from blood, collected in a trial of the OX40 agonist ivuxolimab. The receptor was isolated from an adult with an advanced solid tumor such as melanoma, head and neck, liver or kidney cancer. The rearrangement links TRBV15 to TRBJ1-1; no clear D. The CDR3 region has the DNA TGTGCCACCAGCAGAGAAAAGGGAGTGAACACTGAAGCTTTCTTT. Its translation: CATSREKGVNTEAFF. Combining the CDR3 with reference TRBV15 and TRBJ1-1 gives the whole variable domain DAMVIQNPRYQVTQFGKPVTLSCSQTLNHNVMYWYQQKSSQAPKLLFHYYDKDFNNEADTPDNFQSRRPNTSFCFLDIRSPGLGDTAMYLCATSREKGVNTEAFFGQGTRLTVV.